The entry below gives a single T cell receptor (beta chain) sequence along with its context. The assay was immunoSEQ multiplex PCR, and TCRdb's table has in-frame clones only and misses some. The sample includes around 100,000 clones, roughly 92% of them seen just once. This sample is drawn from a study of control samples from healthy donors and cancer patients. Sequencing input: blood. The clonotype originates from a human donor in good health. The donor label of this sample is uncertain.

CDR3 sequence: CASSLSTGERETQYF. CDR3 nucleotide sequence: TGTGCCAGCAGCTTGTCGACAGGGGAAAGAGAGACCCAGTACTTC. This chain uses TRBV5-4 with TRBJ2-5; 8 nucleotides align to TRBD1. Germline-derived CDR1 and CDR2 are SGHNT and YYREEE (reference sequence). This CDR3 region has 15 residues. With 1 base clipped from V and 4 bases from J, the junction kept 6 bases outside the gene matches.